This T cell receptor (beta chain) was obtained from a study of cytomegalovirus exposure and HLA in healthy donors. Concerning this clone: Its antigen is currently unknown.

Study-level findings and limits: Roughly uniform depth of sequencing across donors was assumed in presence/absence analyses.

J lost 5 bases, V lost 2 bases, and 9 bases had no gene match. The CDR3 contains 16 residues. Germline values: CDR1 MNHNS, CDR2 SASEGT. Primers included in the PCR were 60 Vbeta and 13 Jbeta primers. The repertoire was sequenced with immunoSEQ multiplex PCR; TCRdb's copy has only in-frame clones and lacks some. In the table there are 100,000 to 150,000 clones, roughly 80% of which are singletons. The receptor was derived from a man younger than 45 in good health and CMV-seronegative. The J gene is TRBJ2-5, the V gene TRBV6-1, with 9 bases that match TRBD2. The sequencing input was PBMCs. CDR3 sequence: CASSEMASGVGETQYF. For the CDR3, the DNA is TGTGCCAGCAGTGAAATGGCTAGCGGGGTGGGGGAGACCCAGTACTTC.